This T cell receptor beta chain stems from a study of blood T cell repertoires in COVID-19. Study background: Sites across the United States, Italy and Spain contributed samples from acute and convalescent COVID-19.

Measured with immunoSEQ multiplex PCR; TCRdb has only the in-frame clones, and not every one. The table has about 270,000 clones, 85% to 90% seen once. The germline V and J ends were trimmed by 3 bases and 2 bases, with 17 bases remaining between them. This CDR3 spans 16 amino acids. Germline V gene sequence: CDR1 SGHNT, CDR2 YYREEE (reference sequence). Source material: PBMCs or T cells enriched from blood (not recorded which). The source of this sequence is a woman in her thirties with acute COVID-19. The genes are TRBV5-4 and TRBJ2-5, with D possibly being TRBD2 (6 bases). DNA of the CDR3: TGTGCCAGCAGCTCCCCGAGGGCTAGCGAACAAGAGACCCAGTACTTC. Protein product: CASSSPRASEQETQYF.